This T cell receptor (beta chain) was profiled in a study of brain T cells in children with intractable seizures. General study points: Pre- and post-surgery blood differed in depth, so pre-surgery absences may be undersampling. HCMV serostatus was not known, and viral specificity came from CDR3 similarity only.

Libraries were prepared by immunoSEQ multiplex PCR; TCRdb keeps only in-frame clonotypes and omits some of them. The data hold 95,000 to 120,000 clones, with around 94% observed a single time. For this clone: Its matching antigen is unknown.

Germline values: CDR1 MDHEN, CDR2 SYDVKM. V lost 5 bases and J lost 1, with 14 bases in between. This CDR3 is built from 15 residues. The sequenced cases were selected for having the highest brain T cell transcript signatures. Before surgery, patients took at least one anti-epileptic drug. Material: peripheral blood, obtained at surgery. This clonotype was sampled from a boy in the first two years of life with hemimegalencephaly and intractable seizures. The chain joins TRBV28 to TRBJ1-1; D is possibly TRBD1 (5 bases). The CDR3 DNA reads TGTGCCAGCAGTCCGCAGGGAAGTGGGAACACTGAAGCTTTCTTT. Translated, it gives CASSPQGSGNTEAFF.